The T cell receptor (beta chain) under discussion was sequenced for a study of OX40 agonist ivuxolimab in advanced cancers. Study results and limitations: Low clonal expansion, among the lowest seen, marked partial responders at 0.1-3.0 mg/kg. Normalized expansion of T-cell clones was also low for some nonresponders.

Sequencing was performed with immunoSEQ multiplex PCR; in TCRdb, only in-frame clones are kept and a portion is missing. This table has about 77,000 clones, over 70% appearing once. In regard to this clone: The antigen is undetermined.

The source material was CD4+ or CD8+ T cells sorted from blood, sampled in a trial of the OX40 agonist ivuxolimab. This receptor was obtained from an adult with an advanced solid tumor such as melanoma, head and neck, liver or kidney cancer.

The CDR3, as DNA: TGTGCCAGCCTTTCGTGGATCAAAAACATTCAGTACTTC. Its protein is CASLSWIKNIQYF. The genes are TRBV7-2 and TRBJ2-4; no clear D gene. CDR3 size: 13 residues. With 8 bases removed from V and 3 bases from J, the gap between germline ends came to 11 bases. Germline CDR1 reads SGHTA; CDR2 reads FQGNSA.